These 2 T cell receptor beta chains originate from one sample sequenced in a study of CD8+CD57+ T cells in acquired aplastic anemia. The patients chosen for sequencing had shown expansion of CD8+CD57+ cells (detected by flow cytometry). For CDR3 and TCR beta VDJ profiling, genomic DNA was the template used. TCRdb processed the reads anew with MiXCR; each CDR3 protein has one entry. The data contain about 150,000 distinct CDR3 sequences, 40% to 50% of them singletons. The sample was sorted CD4+, CD8+, or CD8+CD57+ T cells (not recorded which) from PBMCs. These receptors came from a human donor with aplastic anemia.

Details on this clonotype: Its ends do not fully match the called genes, so a read error is possible. CDR3 residues: CTSGAGAYEQYF. As DNA, the CDR3 is TGTACCAGCGGGGCAGGAGCCTACGAGCAGTACTTC. The chain joins TRBV2 to TRBJ2-7; 7 bases are shared with TRBD2. CDR1 and CDR2 (germline): SNHLY, FYNNEI. The CDR3 runs 12 residues.

This clonotype showed up many times. The DNA of the CDR3 is TGCGCCAGCAGCCCGGACACCATAATGAACACTGAAGCTTTCTTT. Its translation: CASSPDTIMNTEAFF. V and J are TRBV5-1 and TRBJ1-1; TRBD1 might be the D (5 bases). CDR1 and CDR2 (germline): SGHRS, YFSETQ. The CDR3 covers 15 residues. Trimming pared 4 bases from V and 0 bases from J, leaving 13 bases between.